This record concerns one T cell receptor (beta chain) sequence. Sequencing was performed with immunoSEQ multiplex PCR; in TCRdb, only in-frame clones are kept and a portion is missing. Altogether fewer than 60,000 clones are present, 75% to 95% being singletons, with the ten largest covering 1% to 1.5%. CDR3 length equals 14 residues. The germline gives CDR1 SGHRS, CDR2 YFSETQ. After removal of 2 bases from V and 6 bases from J, the junction contained 3 bases not matched to a gene. The data were obtained in a study of T cell changes during pregnancy in multiple sclerosis. The sample here was peripheral blood, taken after pregnancy. The J gene is TRBJ2-1, the V gene TRBV5-1, with 9 positions matching TRBD1. The receptor was isolated from a female donor in good health, enrolled as a control in a pregnancy study. CDR3 loop: CASSLNRGLNEQFF. In DNA, the CDR3 is TGCGCCAGCAGCTTAAACAGGGGGCTCAATGAGCAGTTCTTC.